These T cell receptor beta chains were read from a single sample in a study of shared clonotypes between healthy human individuals. Produced via immunoSEQ multiplex PCR; TCRdb's table is partial and in-frame only. The profile shows over a million clones, 70% to 80% of them singletons. The material sequenced was memory CD4+ T cells from PBMCs. These receptors were taken from a man younger than 35 in good health. Some clones in this sample may be carry-over from other donors' samples. Each CDR3 is given with its conserved first and last residue. Fields, in order: clone size, J gene, V gene, D gene, CDR3 DNA, CDR3 protein. The D gene is left open where the match is weak. Only part of the rows carry a size: once, few, many, or a class if the clone is expanded.

abundance: -
j_gene: TRBJ2-6
v_gene: TRBV5-5
d_gene: -
CDR3nt: TGTGCCAGCAGCCTAACTGGGACGAGGGGTTCTGGGGCCAACGTCCTGACTTTC
CDR3aa: CASSLTGTRGSGANVLTF

abundance: -
j_gene: TRBJ2-7
v_gene: TRBV28
d_gene: -
CDR3nt: TGTGCCAGCCCCCCGGCGACCGGTCCAGGGATCAGTTGGGAGCAGTACTTC
CDR3aa: CASPPATGPGISWEQYF

abundance: -
j_gene: TRBJ1-2
v_gene: TRBV2
d_gene: -
CDR3nt: TGTGCCAGCAGTGAAGAAGTCGGAACCTATGGCTACACCTTC
CDR3aa: CASSEEVGTYGYTF

abundance: -
j_gene: TRBJ1-5
v_gene: TRBV7-8
d_gene: TRBD1
CDR3nt: TGTGCCAGCAGCTCCCACAGGGGGGGCCAGCCCCAGCATTTT
CDR3aa: CASSSHRGGQPQHF

abundance: many
j_gene: TRBJ2-5
v_gene: TRBV4-2
d_gene: -
CDR3nt: TGTGCCAGCAGCCAAGAAAGTCTCGGGAGAGGCGAGACCCAGTACTTC
CDR3aa: CASSQESLGRGETQYF

abundance: few
j_gene: TRBJ1-2
v_gene: TRBV11-1
d_gene: -
CDR3nt: TGTGCCAGCAGCCCGGGGGACGGCCCTATCGGCTACACCTTC
CDR3aa: CASSPGDGPIGYTF

abundance: -
j_gene: TRBJ2-3
v_gene: TRBV15
d_gene: TRBD1
CDR3nt: TGTGCCACCAGCAGGGACAGGGGGACAGATACGCAGTATTTT
CDR3aa: CATSRDRGTDTQYF

abundance: -
j_gene: TRBJ2-3
v_gene: TRBV18
d_gene: -
CDR3nt: TGTGCCAGCTCGCCGGCTGGCCCGCGACGAGATACGCAGTATTTT
CDR3aa: CASSPAGPRRDTQYF

abundance: -
j_gene: TRBJ2-1
v_gene: TRBV11-3
d_gene: TRBD2
CDR3nt: TGTGCCAGCAGCTCCAGGACTAGCGGGATGGATGAGCAGTTCTTC
CDR3aa: CASSSRTSGMDEQFF

abundance: -
j_gene: TRBJ2-1
v_gene: TRBV15
d_gene: -
CDR3nt: TGTGCCACCAGCGACGGGCGGACCACCTACAATGAGCAGTTCTTC
CDR3aa: CATSDGRTTYNEQFF

abundance: -
j_gene: TRBJ1-2
v_gene: TRBV19
d_gene: -
CDR3nt: TGTGCCAGTAGTCCCGGGACGTCGATCTATGGCTACACCTTC
CDR3aa: CASSPGTSIYGYTF

abundance: -
j_gene: TRBJ1-4
v_gene: TRBV25-1
d_gene: -
CDR3nt: TGTGCCATCGGGGGGCACGGGGCTAATGAAAAACTGTTTTTT
CDR3aa: CAIGGHGANEKLFF

abundance: -
j_gene: TRBJ2-3
v_gene: TRBV5-1
d_gene: -
CDR3nt: TGCGCCAGCAGCTTGGGGGGATCGGGATCGGATACGCAGTATTTT
CDR3aa: CASSLGGSGSDTQYF

abundance: -
j_gene: TRBJ2-2
v_gene: TRBV2
d_gene: TRBD1
CDR3nt: TGTGCCAGCAGGACCGGGACAGGGTTGACCGGGGAGCTGTTTTTT
CDR3aa: CASRTGTGLTGELFF

abundance: -
j_gene: TRBJ1-1
v_gene: TRBV5-6
d_gene: TRBD1
CDR3nt: TGTGCCAGCAGCCCGGGACAGGGGCGGACTGAAGCTTTCTTT
CDR3aa: CASSPGQGRTEAFF

abundance: few
j_gene: TRBJ1-5
v_gene: TRBV27
d_gene: -
CDR3nt: TGTGCCAGCAGTTTTTCAGGGGTTGACAATCAGCCCCAGCATTTT
CDR3aa: CASSFSGVDNQPQHF

abundance: -
j_gene: TRBJ2-5
v_gene: TRBV19
d_gene: TRBD2
CDR3nt: TGTGCCAGTACCCGGGGGGGAAGCCAAGAGACCCAGTACTTC
CDR3aa: CASTRGGSQETQYF

abundance: -
j_gene: TRBJ2-3
v_gene: TRBV1
d_gene: -
CDR3nt: TGCACCAGCAGCCAAGGGAGCAGACAGGGAAGGACAGATACGCAGTATTTT
CDR3aa: CTSSQGSRQGRTDTQYF

abundance: -
j_gene: TRBJ1-5
v_gene: TRBV18
d_gene: -
CDR3nt: TGTGCCAGCTCACCACCGGGAAGGGACCCATATCAGCCCCAGCATTTT
CDR3aa: CASSPPGRDPYQPQHF

abundance: few
j_gene: TRBJ2-5
v_gene: TRBV5-1
d_gene: -
CDR3nt: TGCGCCAGCAGGTCACGCAGGGGAGGCCAAGAGACCCAGTACTTC
CDR3aa: CASRSRRGGQETQYF

abundance: -
j_gene: TRBJ1-4
v_gene: TRBV5-1
d_gene: -
CDR3nt: TGCGCCAGCAGCCGACGCCCGGGGGAACCAACTAATGAAAAACTGTTTTTT
CDR3aa: CASSRRPGEPTNEKLFF

abundance: -
j_gene: TRBJ1-3
v_gene: TRBV9
d_gene: TRBD1
CDR3nt: TGTGCCAGCAGCCCCCTCGGACAGGGGGAACACACCATATATTTT
CDR3aa: CASSPLGQGEHTIYF

abundance: -
j_gene: TRBJ2-6
v_gene: TRBV2
d_gene: TRBD2
CDR3nt: TGTGCCAGCAGTAGACTAGCGGGAGTTACTGGGGCCAACGTCCTGACTTTC
CDR3aa: CASSRLAGVTGANVLTF

abundance: -
j_gene: TRBJ1-1
v_gene: TRBV4-3
d_gene: -
CDR3nt: TGCGCCAGCAGCCAATTCTCGACGGCCATGAACACTGAAGCTTTCTTT
CDR3aa: CASSQFSTAMNTEAFF

abundance: -
j_gene: TRBJ1-1
v_gene: TRBV6-1
d_gene: -
CDR3nt: TGTGCCAGCAGTGAAGCGAGGGTGAACACTGAAGCTTTCTTT
CDR3aa: CASSEARVNTEAFF

abundance: -
j_gene: TRBJ2-1
v_gene: TRBV5-4
d_gene: TRBD2
CDR3nt: TGTGCCAGCAGCTTTAGGCGGGAGACCTCAGTGAATGAGCAGTTCTTC
CDR3aa: CASSFRRETSVNEQFF

abundance: -
j_gene: TRBJ2-7
v_gene: TRBV7-9
d_gene: -
CDR3nt: TGTGCCAGCAGCTTAGGAGGGGCCCTCCGTGGCGAGCAGTACTTC
CDR3aa: CASSLGGALRGEQYF

abundance: few
j_gene: TRBJ1-2
v_gene: TRBV29-1
d_gene: TRBD1
CDR3nt: TGCAGCGTCGGGACAGGGAGCATCATAGAGTATGGCTACACCTTC
CDR3aa: CSVGTGSIIEYGYTF

abundance: -
j_gene: TRBJ2-7
v_gene: TRBV9
d_gene: TRBD2
CDR3nt: TGTGCCAGCAGCGTAGGAGGGGTGCTAGCGGCCTACGAGCAGTACTTC
CDR3aa: CASSVGGVLAAYEQYF

abundance: once
j_gene: TRBJ2-3
v_gene: TRBV29-1
d_gene: -
CDR3nt: TGCAGCGTTGCCGGTCGGGTGGCAACTAGCACAGATACGCAGTATTTT
CDR3aa: CSVAGRVATSTDTQYF

abundance: -
j_gene: TRBJ2-2
v_gene: TRBV7-8
d_gene: -
CDR3nt: TGTGCCAGCAGCCGGGGACGGCCGAACACCGGGGAGCTGTTTTTT
CDR3aa: CASSRGRPNTGELFF

abundance: -
j_gene: TRBJ1-2
v_gene: TRBV10-3
d_gene: TRBD1
CDR3nt: TGTGCCATCACCGCGGACAGGAACTATGGCTACACCTTC
CDR3aa: CAITADRNYGYTF

abundance: -
j_gene: TRBJ2-3
v_gene: TRBV7-9
d_gene: TRBD2
CDR3nt: TGTGCCAGCAGCTCATTGGGGCTGTCAGGCGGGAGTGGAGATACGCAGTATTTT
CDR3aa: CASSSLGLSGGSGDTQYF

abundance: -
j_gene: TRBJ2-7
v_gene: TRBV6-6
d_gene: -
CDR3nt: TGTGCCAGCAGTTACACAGGGACCGAGCAGTACTTC
CDR3aa: CASSYTGTEQYF

abundance: -
j_gene: TRBJ2-1
v_gene: TRBV16
d_gene: -
CDR3nt: TGTGCCAGCAGCCAACCTGCCACCCTTTCGGATGAGCAGTTCTTC
CDR3aa: CASSQPATLSDEQFF

abundance: -
j_gene: TRBJ2-2
v_gene: TRBV5-1
d_gene: TRBD2
CDR3nt: TGCGCCAGCAGCTCGGGTGCGGGAGCGTCTGTGGGGGAGCTGTTTTTT
CDR3aa: CASSSGAGASVGELFF

abundance: -
j_gene: TRBJ1-4
v_gene: TRBV11-2
d_gene: -
CDR3nt: TGTGCCAGCAGCCTATCGGGGAGGACTAATGAAAAACTGTTTTTT
CDR3aa: CASSLSGRTNEKLFF

abundance: -
j_gene: TRBJ1-2
v_gene: TRBV30
d_gene: -
CDR3nt: TGTGCCTGGGAAGCCAAGGTCCATGGCTACACCTTC
CDR3aa: CAWEAKVHGYTF

abundance: once
j_gene: TRBJ2-4
v_gene: TRBV27
d_gene: TRBD1
CDR3nt: TGTGCCAGCAGTCCTACAGGGACAGTGGCCAAAAACATTCAGTACTTC
CDR3aa: CASSPTGTVAKNIQYF

abundance: -
j_gene: TRBJ2-5
v_gene: TRBV7-2
d_gene: TRBD2
CDR3nt: TGTGCCAGCAGCTTAGTGACTAGCGGGAGTAGTGTGAGGGAGACCCAGTACTTC
CDR3aa: CASSLVTSGSSVRETQYF

abundance: -
j_gene: TRBJ2-3
v_gene: TRBV7-2
d_gene: -
CDR3nt: TGTGCCAGCAGCTCTCTTCCGGGAGACGTGGGGAGAGCGCAGTATTTT
CDR3aa: CASSSLPGDVGRAQYF

abundance: -
j_gene: TRBJ1-5
v_gene: TRBV5-1
d_gene: -
CDR3nt: TGCGCCAGCAGCTTGGGAGGGGGTGATCAGCCCCAGCATTTT
CDR3aa: CASSLGGGDQPQHF

abundance: -
j_gene: TRBJ2-1
v_gene: TRBV19
d_gene: TRBD1
CDR3nt: TGTGCCAGTGCCAACAATCGGGACAGCAACTACAATGAGCAGTTCTTC
CDR3aa: CASANNRDSNYNEQFF

abundance: -
j_gene: TRBJ2-7
v_gene: TRBV7-9
d_gene: -
CDR3nt: TGTGCCAGCAGCTTTGGGACGGTGTACGAGCAGTACTTC
CDR3aa: CASSFGTVYEQYF

abundance: few
j_gene: TRBJ1-1
v_gene: TRBV9
d_gene: -
CDR3nt: TGTGCCAGCAGCCCACATGTTGGGAAGAACACTGAAGCTTTCTTT
CDR3aa: CASSPHVGKNTEAFF

abundance: -
j_gene: TRBJ2-3
v_gene: TRBV7-2
d_gene: TRBD2
CDR3nt: TGTGCCTGGGGGGGGACCACCACAGATACGCAGTATTTT
CDR3aa: CAWGGTTTDTQYF

abundance: -
j_gene: TRBJ2-3
v_gene: TRBV19
d_gene: TRBD2
CDR3nt: TGTGCCAGTAGTACCAGGACTAGCCGCACAGATACGCAGTATTTT
CDR3aa: CASSTRTSRTDTQYF

abundance: -
j_gene: TRBJ2-1
v_gene: TRBV25-1
d_gene: TRBD1
CDR3nt: TGTGCCAGCAGTGATCTCAGACAGGGATCCTACAATGAGCAGTTCTTC
CDR3aa: CASSDLRQGSYNEQFF

abundance: -
j_gene: TRBJ2-1
v_gene: TRBV7-3
d_gene: -
CDR3nt: TGTGCCAGCAGCCCGACCCCAAACAATGAGCAGTTCTTC
CDR3aa: CASSPTPNNEQFF

abundance: -
j_gene: TRBJ2-6
v_gene: TRBV5-1
d_gene: -
CDR3nt: TGCGCCAGCAGCTTCTCGGGACGCAGCTCTGGGGCCAACGTCCTGACTTTC
CDR3aa: CASSFSGRSSGANVLTF

abundance: -
j_gene: TRBJ1-1
v_gene: TRBV5-1
d_gene: -
CDR3nt: TGCGCCAGCAGCTTTTATTTAAACACTGAAGCTTTCTTT
CDR3aa: CASSFYLNTEAFF

abundance: once
j_gene: TRBJ2-7
v_gene: TRBV11-2
d_gene: -
CDR3nt: TGTGCCAGCAGCTTAAACGAGCAGTACTTC
CDR3aa: CASSLNEQYF

abundance: -
j_gene: TRBJ1-5
v_gene: TRBV7-9
d_gene: TRBD1
CDR3nt: TGTGCCAGCAGCCGAGGACAGGGAGATCAGCCCCAGCATTTT
CDR3aa: CASSRGQGDQPQHF

abundance: -
j_gene: TRBJ2-3
v_gene: TRBV29-1
d_gene: -
CDR3nt: TGCAGCGTTGGAGGTGCAACAGATACGCAGTATTTT
CDR3aa: CSVGGATDTQYF

abundance: -
j_gene: TRBJ2-7
v_gene: TRBV7-2
d_gene: -
CDR3nt: TGTGCCAGCAGCTTATTCAGGGGTGGAACCTACGAGCAGTACTTC
CDR3aa: CASSLFRGGTYEQYF

abundance: -
j_gene: TRBJ2-7
v_gene: TRBV27
d_gene: -
CDR3nt: TGTGCCAGCAGTTTCTCGCAGGGATACTACGAGCAGTACTTC
CDR3aa: CASSFSQGYYEQYF

abundance: -
j_gene: TRBJ2-2
v_gene: TRBV19
d_gene: -
CDR3nt: TGTGCCAGTAGTATCCAGGGGGGCAGTAACACCGGGGAGCTGTTTTTT
CDR3aa: CASSIQGGSNTGELFF

abundance: -
j_gene: TRBJ1-1
v_gene: TRBV5-1
d_gene: TRBD1
CDR3nt: TGCGCCAGCAGCTTGGGGGAGGGACAGGGACTGAAGGCTTTCTTT
CDR3aa: CASSLGEGQGLKAFF

abundance: -
j_gene: TRBJ2-7
v_gene: TRBV4-1
d_gene: -
CDR3nt: TGCGCCAGCAGTAGGATTAGTACAGGGAACTACGAGCAGTACTTC
CDR3aa: CASSRISTGNYEQYF